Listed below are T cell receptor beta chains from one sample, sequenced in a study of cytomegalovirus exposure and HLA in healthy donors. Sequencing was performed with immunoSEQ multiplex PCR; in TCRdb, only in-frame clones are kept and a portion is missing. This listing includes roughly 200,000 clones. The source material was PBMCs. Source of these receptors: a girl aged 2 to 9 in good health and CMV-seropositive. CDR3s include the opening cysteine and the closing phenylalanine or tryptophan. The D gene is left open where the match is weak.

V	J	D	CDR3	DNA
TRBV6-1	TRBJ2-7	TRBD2	CASSEAVLAGGRTSYEQYF	TGTGCCAGCAGTGAAGCAGTACTAGCGGGAGGACGAACCTCATACGAGCAGTACTTC
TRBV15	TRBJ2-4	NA	CATSSQGGDKTIQYF	TGTGCCACCAGCTCCCAGGGGGGAGATAAGACCATTCAGTACTTC
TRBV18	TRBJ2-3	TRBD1	CASSSAGQVRDTQYF	TGTGCCAGCTCATCGGCCGGACAGGTGAGAGATACGCAGTATTTT
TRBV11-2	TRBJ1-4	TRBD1	CASSPGTDEKLFF	TGTGCCAGCAGCCCAGGGACAGATGAAAAACTGTTTTTT
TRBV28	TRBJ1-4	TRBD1	CASRRRTGANEKLFF	TGTGCCAGCCGTCGCCGGACAGGCGCTAATGAAAAACTGTTTTTT
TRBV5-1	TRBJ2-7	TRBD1	CASSFGSGGPYEQYF	TGCGCCAGCAGCTTCGGGTCAGGGGGCCCTTACGAGCAGTACTTC
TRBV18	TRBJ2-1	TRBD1	CASSPPGTGDEQFF	TGTGCCAGCTCACCTCCCGGGACAGGTGATGAGCAGTTCTTC
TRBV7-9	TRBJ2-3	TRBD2	CASSSGLAVDTQYF	TGTGCCAGCAGCTCGGGACTAGCGGTAGATACGCAGTATTTT
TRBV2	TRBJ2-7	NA	CASSDLGSRDFSTYEQYF	TGTGCCAGCAGTGATCTTGGGTCGCGAGACTTCTCAACCTACGAGCAGTACTTC
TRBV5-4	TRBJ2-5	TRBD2	CASSSAGDGAQETQYF	TGTGCCAGCAGCTCGGCGGGGGATGGCGCGCAAGAGACCCAGTACTTC
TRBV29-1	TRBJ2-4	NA	CSVRGTLGNIQYF	TGCAGCGTCCGAGGGACACTAGGAAACATTCAGTACTTC
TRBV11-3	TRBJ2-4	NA	CASSLTFGGENIQYF	TGTGCCAGCAGCCTAACGTTCGGGGGAGAAAACATTCAGTACTTC
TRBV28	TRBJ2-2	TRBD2	CASSPSGRRGTGELFF	TGTGCCAGCAGTCCTAGCGGGAGACGGGGCACCGGGGAGCTGTTTTTT
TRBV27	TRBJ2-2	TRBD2	CASSPRLAGNTGELFF	TGTGCCAGCAGCCCCCGACTAGCGGGAAACACCGGGGAGCTGTTTTTT
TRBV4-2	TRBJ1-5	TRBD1	CASSLPGQGAGSNQPQHF	TGTGCCAGCAGCTTGCCGGGACAGGGGGCGGGTAGCAATCAGCCCCAGCATTTT
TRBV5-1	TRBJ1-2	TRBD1	CASSLQPGQEISGYTF	TGCGCCAGCAGCTTGCAGCCGGGACAGGAAATCAGCGGCTACACCTTC
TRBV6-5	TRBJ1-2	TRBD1	CASSFFRQGAGGYTF	TGTGCCAGCAGTTTCTTTCGACAGGGGGCTGGTGGCTACACCTTC
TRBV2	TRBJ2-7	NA	CASSTRGEQYF	TGTGCCAGCAGCACACGGGGCGAGCAGTACTTC
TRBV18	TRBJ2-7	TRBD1	CASSPGQGYYEQYF	TGTGCCAGCTCACCGGGACAGGGGTACTACGAGCAGTACTTC
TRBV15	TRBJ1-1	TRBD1	CATSRAQGTEAFF	TGTGCCACCAGCAGAGCACAGGGGACTGAAGCTTTCTTT
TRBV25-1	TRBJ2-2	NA	CASSDPLQGPGELFF	TGTGCCAGCAGTGACCCCTTACAGGGTCCCGGGGAGCTGTTTTTT
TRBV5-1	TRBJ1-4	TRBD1	CASSFRDRTEKLFF	TGCGCCAGCAGCTTCCGGGACAGGACTGAAAAACTGTTTTTT
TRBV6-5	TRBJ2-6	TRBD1	CASTQGDSGANVLTF	TGTGCCAGCACCCAGGGGGACTCTGGGGCCAACGTCCTGACTTTC
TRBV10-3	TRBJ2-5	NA	CAISGGSGRAVGETQYF	TGTGCCATCAGTGGGGGTTCGGGCAGGGCGGTAGGGGAGACCCAGTACTTC
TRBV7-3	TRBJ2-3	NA	CASSYNGAADTQYF	TGTGCCAGCAGCTACAATGGAGCCGCAGATACGCAGTATTTT
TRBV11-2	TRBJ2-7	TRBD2	CASSGRSAGDYEQYF	TGTGCCAGCAGCGGGAGGTCGGCGGGGGATTACGAGCAGTACTTC
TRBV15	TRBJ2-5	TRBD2	CATAPSGGVQETQYF	TGTGCCACCGCTCCTAGCGGAGGGGTTCAAGAGACCCAGTACTTC
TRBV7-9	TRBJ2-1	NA	CASSLLVNEQFF	TGTGCCAGCAGCTTATTAGTTAATGAGCAGTTCTTC
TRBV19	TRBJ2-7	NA	CASSMEGAPDEQYF	TGTGCCAGTAGTATGGAGGGGGCGCCCGACGAGCAGTACTTC
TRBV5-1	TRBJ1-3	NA	CASSLGTGTFGNTIYF	TGCGCCAGCAGCTTAGGTACCGGGACATTTGGAAACACCATATATTTT
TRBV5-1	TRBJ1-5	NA	CASSFAPSDNNQPQHF	TGCGCCAGCAGCTTCGCCCCCAGCGATAACAATCAGCCCCAGCATTTT
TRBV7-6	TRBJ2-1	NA	CASSLSISREQFF	TGTGCCAGCAGCTTGAGTATTAGCCGCGAGCAGTTCTTC
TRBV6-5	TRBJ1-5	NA	CASRPSGTGNQPQHF	TGTGCCAGCAGACCCTCAGGCACGGGGAATCAGCCCCAGCATTTT
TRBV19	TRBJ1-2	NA	CASSQIDSPPNTF	TGTGCCAGTTCACAAATAGACAGCCCTCCTAACACCTTC
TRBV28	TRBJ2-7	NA	CASSLSGTGNYEQYF	TGTGCCAGCAGTTTATCGGGAACAGGGAACTACGAGCAGTACTTC
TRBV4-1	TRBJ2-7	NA	CASSQNAGGGSYEQYF	TGCGCCAGCAGCCAGAATGCGGGCGGGGGCAGCTACGAGCAGTACTTC
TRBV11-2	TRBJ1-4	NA	CASSSGHGYDEKLFF	TGTGCCAGCAGCTCCGGACATGGTTACGATGAAAAACTGTTTTTT
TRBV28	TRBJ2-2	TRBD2	CASSLELAEIMNTGELFF	TGTGCCAGCAGTTTGGAACTAGCGGAGATTATGAACACCGGGGAGCTGTTTTTT
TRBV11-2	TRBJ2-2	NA	CASSLGYLNTGELFF	TGTGCCAGCAGCTTAGGCTACCTAAACACCGGGGAGCTGTTTTTT
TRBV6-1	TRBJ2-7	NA	CASSIESIDGGQYF	TGTGCCAGCAGTATCGAATCAATAGACGGAGGGCAGTACTTC
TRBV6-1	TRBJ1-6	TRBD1	CASRTGVAYNSPLHF	TGTGCCAGCAGGACAGGGGTCGCCTATAATTCACCCCTCCACTTT
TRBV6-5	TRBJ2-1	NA	CASSYSSDYSNEQFF	TGTGCCAGCAGTTACTCCTCGGACTACTCCAATGAGCAGTTCTTC
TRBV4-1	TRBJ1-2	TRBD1	CASSQDPGTVYGYTF	TGCGCCAGCAGCCAAGATCCCGGGACAGTCTATGGCTACACCTTC
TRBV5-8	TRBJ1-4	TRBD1	CASSRRGEKLFF	TGTGCCAGCAGCCGCAGGGGGGAAAAACTGTTTTTT
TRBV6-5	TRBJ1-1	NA	CASSYRGEAFF	TGTGCCAGCAGTTACCGGGGGGAAGCTTTCTTT
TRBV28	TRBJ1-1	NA	CASTNPRVGTEAFF	TGTGCCAGCACTAACCCCAGGGTAGGCACTGAAGCTTTCTTT
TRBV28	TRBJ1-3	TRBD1	CASSYPPQGASGNTIYF	TGTGCCAGCAGTTACCCTCCTCAGGGGGCGTCGGGAAACACCATATATTTT
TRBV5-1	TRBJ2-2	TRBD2	CASSLDPSGRAGELFF	TGCGCCAGCAGCTTGGATCCTAGCGGGAGGGCCGGGGAGCTGTTTTTT
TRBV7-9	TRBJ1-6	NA	CASSFSRSSYNSPLHF	TGTGCCAGCAGCTTTTCTCGGAGCTCCTATAATTCACCCCTCCACTTT
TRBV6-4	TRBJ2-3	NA	CASSDGQGGTDTQYF	TGTGCCAGCAGTGACGGTCAGGGTGGAACAGATACGCAGTATTTT
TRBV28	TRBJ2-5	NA	CASSLGPGITETQYF	TGTGCCAGCAGTTTAGGTCCGGGAATCACAGAGACCCAGTACTTC
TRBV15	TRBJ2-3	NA	CATSRPSGSTDTQYF	TGTGCCACCAGCAGACCGAGCGGGAGCACAGATACGCAGTATTTT
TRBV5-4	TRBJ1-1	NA	CASSLVSGSDTEAFF	TGTGCCAGCAGCTTGGTGTCGGGGTCGGACACTGAAGCTTTCTTT
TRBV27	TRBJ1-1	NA	CASRNSGEAEAFF	TGTGCCAGCAGAAATTCGGGGGAGGCTGAAGCTTTCTTT
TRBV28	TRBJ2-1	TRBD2	CASSLSGLAASYNEQFF	TGTGCCAGCAGTTTATCCGGACTAGCGGCCTCCTACAATGAGCAGTTCTTC
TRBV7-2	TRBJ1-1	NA	CASSLAVRDEAFF	TGTGCCAGCAGCTTAGCCGTCAGGGATGAAGCTTTCTTT
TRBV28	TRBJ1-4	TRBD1	CASGGGQGGEKLFF	TGTGCCAGCGGGGGCGGACAGGGGGGAGAAAAACTGTTTTTT
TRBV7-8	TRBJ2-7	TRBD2	CASSLSLAGRPEQYF	TGTGCCAGCAGCTTAAGTCTAGCGGGTCGCCCAGAGCAGTACTTC
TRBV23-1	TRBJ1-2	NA	CASSQSKGRRYGYTF	TGCGCCAGCAGTCAATCGAAGGGGAGGAGGTATGGCTACACCTTC